This is a list of T cell receptor beta chains from one sample in a study of shared clonotypes between healthy human individuals. Only in-frame clones appear in the TCRdb table, and some are missing; sequencing was by immunoSEQ multiplex PCR. The sample has about 2.1 million clones, 85% to 95% seen once. The sample taken for sequencing was naive CD8+ T cells from PBMCs. The receptors here all came from a man younger than 35 in good health. Some clones in this sample may be carry-over from other donors' samples. Each CDR3 is given with its conserved first and last residue. The order of the fields is D gene, V gene, clone size, J gene, CDR3 DNA, CDR3 protein. The D gene is left open where the match is weak. Not every row has a clone size; where given, it reads once, few, many or a size class.

NA	TRBV18	NA	TRBJ2-7	TGTGCCAGCTCACCACAGACTAGCTCCTACGAGCAGTACTTC	CASSPQTSSYEQYF
TRBD1	TRBV5-4	NA	TRBJ2-7	TGTGCCAGCAGCTGGCCTGACAGGGGAAGTTACGAGCAGTACTTC	CASSWPDRGSYEQYF
TRBD1	TRBV5-1	NA	TRBJ1-2	TGCGCCAGCAGCTCCTCCGGGACAGGGACTAACTATGGCTACACCTTC	CASSSSGTGTNYGYTF
NA	TRBV30	few	TRBJ1-1	TGTGGCTGGGGGCGGATAGACTTCACTGAAGCTTTCTTT	CGWGRIDFTEAFF
NA	TRBV5-8	NA	TRBJ2-7	TGTGCCAGCAGCTTGGTGACAGCCTACGAGCAGTACTTC	CASSLVTAYEQYF
NA	TRBV9	NA	TRBJ1-4	TGTGCCAGCAGCCCAACTGGGACCCCTAATGAAAAACTGTTTTTT	CASSPTGTPNEKLFF
NA	TRBV7-8	NA	TRBJ2-5	TGTGCCAGCAGCTTAGACTACGCGGAGACCCAGTACTTC	CASSLDYAETQYF
TRBD1	TRBV5-4	NA	TRBJ2-4	TGTGCCAGCAGCTCAACAGGGGATCTCATTCAGTACTTC	CASSSTGDLIQYF
NA	TRBV19	once	TRBJ1-1	TGTGCCAGTAGTATTGGTGGTTACACTGAAGCTTTCTTT	CASSIGGYTEAFF
TRBD2	TRBV13	NA	TRBJ2-3	TGTGCCAGCAGCTTAGGACTAGCGGGAGGACTTACCACAGATACGCAGTATTTT	CASSLGLAGGLTTDTQYF
NA	TRBV5-6	NA	TRBJ2-7	TGTGCCAGCAGCCAAAGCTACGAGCAGTACTTC	CASSQSYEQYF
TRBD1	TRBV6-4	NA	TRBJ2-7	TGTGCCAGCAACCGTGAGGGACAGGCCTACGAGCAGTACTTC	CASNREGQAYEQYF
TRBD2	TRBV9	NA	TRBJ2-1	TGTGCCAGCAGCGTAGCTGGGACTAGCGGGATTAATGAGCAGTTCTTC	CASSVAGTSGINEQFF
NA	TRBV10-3	NA	TRBJ1-1	TGTGCCACCCTGATGGGCCAACCGAACACTGAAGCTTTCTTT	CATLMGQPNTEAFF
NA	TRBV13	once	TRBJ1-1	TGTGCCAGCAGCTTTTCGGAGAACACTGAAGCTTTCTTT	CASSFSENTEAFF
NA	TRBV6-1	NA	TRBJ2-2	TGTGCCAGCAGTGACCCTTTATTAGGGTTGCGATCCGGGGAGCTGTTTTTT	CASSDPLLGLRSGELFF
NA	TRBV6-5	NA	TRBJ2-3	TGTGCCAGCAGCCTACTCTACTCCACAGATACGCAGTATTTT	CASSLLYSTDTQYF
TRBD2	TRBV2	NA	TRBJ2-7	TGTGCCAGCAGTTCCGGGACTATGAGCTCCTACGAGCAGTACTTC	CASSSGTMSSYEQYF